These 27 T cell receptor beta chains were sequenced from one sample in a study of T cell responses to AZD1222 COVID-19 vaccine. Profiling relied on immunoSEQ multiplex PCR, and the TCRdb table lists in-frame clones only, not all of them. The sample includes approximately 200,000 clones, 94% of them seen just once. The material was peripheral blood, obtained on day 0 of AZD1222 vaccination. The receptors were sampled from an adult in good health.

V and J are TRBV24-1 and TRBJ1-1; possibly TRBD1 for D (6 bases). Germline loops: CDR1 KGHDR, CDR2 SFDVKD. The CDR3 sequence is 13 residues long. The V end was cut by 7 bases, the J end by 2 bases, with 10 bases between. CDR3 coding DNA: TGTGCCACCAGCTGGGGGGCAAACACTGAAGCTTTCTTT. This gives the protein CATSWGANTEAFF.

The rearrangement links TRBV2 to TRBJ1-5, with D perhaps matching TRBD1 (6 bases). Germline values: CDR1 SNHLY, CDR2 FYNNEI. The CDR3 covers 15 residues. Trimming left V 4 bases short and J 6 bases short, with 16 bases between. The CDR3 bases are TGTGCCAGCAGTGTGAGAGGGGGAAGGGGTCAGCCCCAGCATTTT. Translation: CASSVRGGRGQPQHF. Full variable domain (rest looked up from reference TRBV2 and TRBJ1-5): EPEVTQTPSHQVTQMGQEVILRCVPISNHLYFYWYRQILGQKVEFLVSFYNNEISEKSEIFDDQFSVERPDGSNFTLKIRSTKLEDSAMYFCASSVRGGRGQPQHFGDGTRLSIL.

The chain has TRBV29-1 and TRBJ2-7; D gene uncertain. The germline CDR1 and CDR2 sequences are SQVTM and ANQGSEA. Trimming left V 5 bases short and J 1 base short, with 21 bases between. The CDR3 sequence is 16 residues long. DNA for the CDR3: TGCAGCGTTACCCCCTTCGGCTCCTTGATTTCCTACGAGCAGTACTTC. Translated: CSVTPFGSLISYEQYF.

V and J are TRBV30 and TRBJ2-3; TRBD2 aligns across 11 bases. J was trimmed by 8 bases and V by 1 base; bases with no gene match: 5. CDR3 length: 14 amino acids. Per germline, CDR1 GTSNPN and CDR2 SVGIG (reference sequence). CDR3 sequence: CAWSETSGDGTQYF. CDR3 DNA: TGTGCCTGGAGTGAGACTAGCGGGGACGGTACGCAGTATTTT.

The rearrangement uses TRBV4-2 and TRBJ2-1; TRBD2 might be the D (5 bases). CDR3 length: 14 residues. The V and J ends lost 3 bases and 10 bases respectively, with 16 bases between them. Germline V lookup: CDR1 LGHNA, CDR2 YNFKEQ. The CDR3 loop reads CASSHPGLQEEQFF. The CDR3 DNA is TGTGCCAGCAGCCATCCGGGATTGCAGGAAGAGCAGTTCTTC.

CDR3 region: CASLRGDKRGPLTDDYGYTF. In DNA form, the CDR3 reads TGTGCCAGCCTACGTGGGGATAAGCGTGGGCCTTTGACCGATGACTATGGCTACACCTTC. This chain uses TRBV27 with TRBJ1-2; D uncertain. V shed 8 bases and J shed 3 bases, with 34 bases lying between them. CDR3 length: 20 residues. Germline V CDR1 and CDR2: MNHEY, SMNVEV (reference sequence).

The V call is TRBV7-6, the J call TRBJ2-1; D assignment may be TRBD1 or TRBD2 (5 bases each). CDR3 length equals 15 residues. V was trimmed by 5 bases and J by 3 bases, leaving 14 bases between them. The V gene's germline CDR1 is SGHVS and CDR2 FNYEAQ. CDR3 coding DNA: TGTGCCAGCAGCCCGGGACCTATTTACTACAATGAGCAGTTCTTC. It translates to CASSPGPIYYNEQFF.

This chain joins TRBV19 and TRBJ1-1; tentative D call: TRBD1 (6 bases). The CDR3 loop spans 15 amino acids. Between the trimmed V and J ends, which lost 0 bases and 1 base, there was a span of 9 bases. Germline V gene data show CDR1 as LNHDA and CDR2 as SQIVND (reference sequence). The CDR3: CASSIDTGPNTEAFF. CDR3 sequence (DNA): TGTGCCAGTAGTATAGATACAGGGCCGAACACTGAAGCTTTCTTT. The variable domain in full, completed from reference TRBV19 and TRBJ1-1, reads DGGITQSPKYLFRKEGQNVTLSCEQNLNHDAMYWYRQDPGQGLRLIYYSQIVNDFQKGDIAEGYSVSREKKESFPLTVTSAQKNPTAFYLCASSIDTGPNTEAFFGQGTRLTVV.

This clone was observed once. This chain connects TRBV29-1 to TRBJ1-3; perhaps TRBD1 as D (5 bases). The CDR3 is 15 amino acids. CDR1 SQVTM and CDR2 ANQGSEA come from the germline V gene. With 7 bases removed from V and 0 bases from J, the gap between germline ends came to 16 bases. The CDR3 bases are TGCAGCGCGCGTGCCGGGACGGACTCTGGAAACACCATATATTTT. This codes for CSARAGTDSGNTIYF.

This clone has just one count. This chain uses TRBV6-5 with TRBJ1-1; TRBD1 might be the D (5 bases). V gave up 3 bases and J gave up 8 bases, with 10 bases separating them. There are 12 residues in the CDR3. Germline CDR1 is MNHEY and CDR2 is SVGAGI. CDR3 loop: CASSYTGGEAFF. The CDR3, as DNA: TGTGCCAGCAGTTATACAGGCGGGGAAGCTTTCTTT.

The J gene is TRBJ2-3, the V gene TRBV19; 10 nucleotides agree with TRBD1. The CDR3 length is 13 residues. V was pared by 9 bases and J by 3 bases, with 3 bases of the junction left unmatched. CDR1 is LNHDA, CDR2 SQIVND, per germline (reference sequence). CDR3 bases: TGTGCCAGCCGACAGGGGGCAACAGATACGCAGTATTTT. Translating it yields CASRQGATDTQYF.

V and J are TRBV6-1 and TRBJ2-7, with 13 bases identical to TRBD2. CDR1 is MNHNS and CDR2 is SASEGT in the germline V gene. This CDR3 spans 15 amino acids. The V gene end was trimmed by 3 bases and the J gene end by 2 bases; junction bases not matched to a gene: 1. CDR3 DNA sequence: TGTGCCAGCAGTGATGGGACTAGCGGGACCTACGAGCAGTACTTC. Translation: CASSDGTSGTYEQYF.

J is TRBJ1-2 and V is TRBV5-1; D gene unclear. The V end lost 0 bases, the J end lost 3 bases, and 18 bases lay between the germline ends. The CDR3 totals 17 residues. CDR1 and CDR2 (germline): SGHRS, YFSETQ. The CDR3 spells CASSLAPTSRTDYGYTF. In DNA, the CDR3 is TGCGCCAGCAGCTTGGCCCCAACGTCCAGAACCGACTATGGCTACACCTTC.

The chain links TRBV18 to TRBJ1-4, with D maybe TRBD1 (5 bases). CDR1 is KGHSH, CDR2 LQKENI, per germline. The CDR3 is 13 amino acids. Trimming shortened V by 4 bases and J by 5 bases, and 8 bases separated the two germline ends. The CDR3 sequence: CASSRGPNEKLFF. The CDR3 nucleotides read TGTGCCAGCTCACGGGGACCGAATGAAAAACTGTTTTTT. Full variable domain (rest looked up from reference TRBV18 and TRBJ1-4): NAGVMQNPRHLVRRRGQEARLRCSPMKGHSHVYWYRQLPEEGLKFMVYLQKENIIDESGMPKERFSAEFPKEGPSILRIQQVVRGDSAAYFCASSRGPNEKLFFGSGTQLSVL.

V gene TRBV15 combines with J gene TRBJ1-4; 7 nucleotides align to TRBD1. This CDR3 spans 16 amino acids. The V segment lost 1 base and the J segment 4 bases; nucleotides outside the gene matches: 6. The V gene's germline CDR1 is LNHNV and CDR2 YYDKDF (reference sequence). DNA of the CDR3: TGTGCCACCAGCAGAGTGGGGACAGCCCTTAATGAAAAACTGTTTTTT. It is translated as CATSRVGTALNEKLFF.

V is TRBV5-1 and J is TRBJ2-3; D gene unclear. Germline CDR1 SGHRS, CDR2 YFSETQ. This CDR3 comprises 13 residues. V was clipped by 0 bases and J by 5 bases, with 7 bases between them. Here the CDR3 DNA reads TGCGCCAGCAGCTTGGGACCCGGAGATACGCAGTATTTT. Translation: CASSLGPGDTQYF. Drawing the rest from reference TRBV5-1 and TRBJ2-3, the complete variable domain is KAGVTQTPRYLIKTRGQQVTLSCSPISGHRSVSWYQQTPGQGLQFLFEYFSETQRNKGNFPGRFSGRQFSNSRSEMNVSTLELGDSALYLCASSLGPGDTQYFGPGTRLTVL.

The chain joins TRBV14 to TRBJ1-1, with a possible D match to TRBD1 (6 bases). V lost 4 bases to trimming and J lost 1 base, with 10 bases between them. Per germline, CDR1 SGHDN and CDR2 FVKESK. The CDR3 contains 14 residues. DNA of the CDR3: TGTGCCAGCAGCCCTGCGACAGGGAACACTGAAGCTTTCTTT. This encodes CASSPATGNTEAFF.

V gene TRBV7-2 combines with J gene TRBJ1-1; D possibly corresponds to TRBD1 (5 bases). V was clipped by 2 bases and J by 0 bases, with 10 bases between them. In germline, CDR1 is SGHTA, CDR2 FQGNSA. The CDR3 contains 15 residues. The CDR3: CASSLRGPVNTEAFF. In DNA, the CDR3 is TGTGCCAGCAGCTTAAGGGGTCCGGTGAACACTGAAGCTTTCTTT. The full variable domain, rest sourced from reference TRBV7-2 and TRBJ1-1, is GAGVSQSPSNKVTEKGKDVELRCDPISGHTALYWYRQSLGQGLEFLIYFQGNSAPDKSGLPSDRFSAERTGGSVSTLTIQRTQQEDSAVYLCASSLRGPVNTEAFFGQGTRLTVV.

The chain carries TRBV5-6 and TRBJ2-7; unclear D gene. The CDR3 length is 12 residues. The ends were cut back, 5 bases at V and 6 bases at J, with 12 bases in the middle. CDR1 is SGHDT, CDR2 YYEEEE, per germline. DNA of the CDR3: TGTGCCAGCAGTTCTTTTGGGCTCGAGCAGTACTTC. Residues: CASSSFGLEQYF.

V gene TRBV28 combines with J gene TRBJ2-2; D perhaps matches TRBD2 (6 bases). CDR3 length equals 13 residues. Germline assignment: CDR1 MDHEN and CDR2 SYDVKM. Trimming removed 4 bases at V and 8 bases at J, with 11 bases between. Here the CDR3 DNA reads TGTGCCAGCAGTTCGGGACTGCCTGGGGAGCTGTTTTTT. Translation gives CASSSGLPGELFF.

CDR3 nucleotide sequence: TGTGCCAGCAGCCAGACCACAGGGGTTGGTTCACCCCTCCACTTT. Translating gives CASSQTTGVGSPLHF. The V call is TRBV5-4, the J call TRBJ1-6; 7 bases align to TRBD1. V lost 4 bases and J lost 9; bases outside the gene matches: 10. The CDR3 totals 15 residues. Per the germline V gene, CDR1 is SGHNT and CDR2 is YYREEE (reference sequence).

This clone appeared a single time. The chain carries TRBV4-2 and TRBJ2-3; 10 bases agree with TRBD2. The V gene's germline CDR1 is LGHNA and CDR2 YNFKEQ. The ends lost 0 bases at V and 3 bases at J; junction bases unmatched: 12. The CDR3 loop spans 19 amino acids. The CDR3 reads CASSQERSSGSTRTDTQYF. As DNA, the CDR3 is TGTGCCAGCAGCCAAGAGAGGTCTAGCGGGAGTACTAGGACAGATACGCAGTATTTT.

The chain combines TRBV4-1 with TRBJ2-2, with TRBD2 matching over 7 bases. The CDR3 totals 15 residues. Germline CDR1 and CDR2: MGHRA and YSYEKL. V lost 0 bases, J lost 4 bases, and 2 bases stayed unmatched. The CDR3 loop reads CASSQDSGGTGELFF. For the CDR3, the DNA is TGCGCCAGCAGCCAAGACTCGGGGGGCACCGGGGAGCTGTTTTTT.

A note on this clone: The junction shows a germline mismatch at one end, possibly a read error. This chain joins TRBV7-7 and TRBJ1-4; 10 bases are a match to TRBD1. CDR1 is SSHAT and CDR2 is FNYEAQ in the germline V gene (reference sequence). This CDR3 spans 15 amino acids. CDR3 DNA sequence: TGTGCTAGCAGCACAGGACAGGGGGTGAATGAGAAACTGTTTTTT. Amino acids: CASSTGQGVNEKLFF.

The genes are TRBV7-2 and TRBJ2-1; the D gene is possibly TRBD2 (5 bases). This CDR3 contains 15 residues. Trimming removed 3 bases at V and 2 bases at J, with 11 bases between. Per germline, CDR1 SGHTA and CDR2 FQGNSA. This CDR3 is CASSLPTGTYNEQFF. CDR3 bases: TGTGCCAGCAGCTTGCCCACCGGGACCTACAATGAGCAGTTCTTC.

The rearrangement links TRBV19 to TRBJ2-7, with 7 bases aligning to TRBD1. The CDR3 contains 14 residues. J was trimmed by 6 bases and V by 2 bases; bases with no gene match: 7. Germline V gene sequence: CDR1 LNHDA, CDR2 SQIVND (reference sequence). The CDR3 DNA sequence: TGTGCCAGTAGTATACGGACAGGCCCGATCGAGCAGTACTTC. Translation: CASSIRTGPIEQYF.

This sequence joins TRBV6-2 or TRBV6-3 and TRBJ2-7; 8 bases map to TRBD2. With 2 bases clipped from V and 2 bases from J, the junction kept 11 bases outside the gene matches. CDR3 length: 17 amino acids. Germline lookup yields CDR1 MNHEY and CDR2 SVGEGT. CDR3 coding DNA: TGTGCCAGCAGTTACGGCCCTGGGATAGCGGGACCCTACGAGCAGTACTTC. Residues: CASSYGPGIAGPYEQYF.